The 22 T cell receptor beta chains in this list originate from one sample, sequenced in a study of T cell responses to AZD1222 COVID-19 vaccine. Produced via immunoSEQ multiplex PCR; TCRdb's table is partial and in-frame only. The table records 150,000 or so clones, about nine tenths of them present only once. The sequencing used peripheral blood, collected on day 0 of MenACWY control vaccination. These receptors all come from an adult in good health.

The V gene is TRBV7-9, the J gene TRBJ1-1; no clear D gene. Germline assignment: CDR1 SEHNR and CDR2 FQNEAQ (reference sequence). CDR3 length equals 12 residues. Trimming took off 5 bases at V and 3 bases at J, with 7 bases between the two ends. The CDR3 DNA is TGTGCCAGCAGCAAGGCGTACACTGAAGCTTTCTTT. Translated, it gives CASSKAYTEAFF.

The chain has TRBV5-1 and TRBJ2-7, with D perhaps TRBD1 (6 bases). This CDR3 region has 17 residues. Deletions cut 1 base from V and 0 bases from J, with 17 bases between. Per the germline V gene, CDR1 is SGHRS and CDR2 is YFSETQ. CDR3 DNA: TGCGCCAGCAGCTTGTACCCAGGGGAGTTGGCCTCCTACGAGCAGTACTTC. It encodes CASSLYPGELASYEQYF.

V and J are TRBV6-5 and TRBJ2-5; D ambiguous. The CDR3 is made up of 15 amino acids. Germline V gene sequence: CDR1 MNHEY, CDR2 SVGAGI. V was shortened by 2 bases and J by 4 bases, with 14 bases between the two germline ends. In DNA form, the CDR3 reads TGTGCCAGCAGTTACGGACGGGCTAAACCAGAGACCCAGTACTTC. Encoded protein: CASSYGRAKPETQYF.

In the case of this clone: The junction does not match germline at one end; this may be a read error. J is TRBJ2-2 and V is TRBV9; 15 nucleotides agree with TRBD2. Germline CDR1 reads SGDLS; CDR2 reads YYNGEE. The CDR3 runs to 16 residues. The CDR3 sequence is CARSPRTSGGGGELFF. The CDR3 bases are TGTGCCCGCAGCCCTCGGACTAGCGGGGGGGGCGGGGAGCTGTTTTTT.

CDR3 sequence: CASSPRGQLGVRDTIYF. The CDR3 coding sequence is TGTGCCAGCAGTCCCCGGGGACAGTTGGGTGTGAGAGATACCATATATTTT. The chain has TRBV27 and TRBJ1-3, with 7 bases aligning to TRBD1. This CDR3 comprises 17 residues. Germline V lookup: CDR1 MNHEY, CDR2 SMNVEV (reference sequence). V was pared by 5 bases and J by 10 bases, with 20 bases of the junction left unmatched.

The chain links TRBV4-3 to TRBJ1-2; possible D gene TRBD1, 5 bases. From germline, CDR1 is LGHNA and CDR2 YSLEER. V lost 3 bases and J 4 bases, leaving 9 bases between the germline ends. This CDR3 comprises 13 residues. DNA of the CDR3: TGCGCCAGCAGCCAGAGGGGCTTCTATGGCTACACCTTC. Amino acid sequence: CASSQRGFYGYTF.

This chain connects TRBV9 to TRBJ1-1; D call uncertain. V lost 4 bases, J lost 11 bases, and 18 bases lay in between. Germline V CDR1 and CDR2: SGDLS, YYNGEE. CDR3 length equals 13 residues. DNA of the CDR3: TGTGCCAGCAGCTTTTACTCTGAAAGCGAGGCTTTCTTT. It specifies CASSFYSESEAFF.

This chain links TRBV2 with TRBJ1-5; the match to TRBD1 covers 7 bases. CDR3 size: 13 residues. CDR1 and CDR2 from the germline V gene are SNHLY and FYNNEI. V gave up 8 bases and J gave up 4 bases; unmatched junction bases: 5. The CDR3 sequence is CASYRDRNQPQHF. As DNA, the CDR3 is TGTGCCAGCTACCGGGACAGAAATCAGCCCCAGCATTTT.

This clone was recorded only once. The chain couples TRBV7-2 to TRBJ2-3; D unresolved. CDR3 length: 12 amino acids. V lost 4 bases and J lost 4, with 6 bases in between. The germline V gene has CDR1 SGHTA and CDR2 FQGNSA. The CDR3 loop reads CASSYPPDTQYF. The CDR3, as DNA: TGTGCCAGCAGCTACCCCCCAGATACGCAGTATTTT.

The gene calls are TRBV7-8 and TRBJ2-7; D might be TRBD1 (5 bases). V lost 0 bases to trimming and J lost 2 bases, with 14 bases between them. Germline CDR1 SGHVS, CDR2 FQNEAQ. CDR3 length: 16 residues. The CDR3, as DNA: TGTGCCAGCAGCTTAGCGGATGCCAGGGCGACCTACGAGCAGTACTTC. It specifies CASSLADARATYEQYF. The variable domain in full, completed from reference TRBV7-8 and TRBJ2-7, reads GAGVSQSPRYKVAKRGQDVALRCDPISGHVSLFWYQQALGQGPEFLTYFQNEAQLDKSGLPSDRFFAERPEGSVSTLKIQRTQQEDSAVYLCASSLADARATYEQYFGPGTRLTVT.

The chain combines TRBV11-3 with TRBJ2-7, with D tentatively TRBD1 (6 bases). Trimming shortened V by 5 bases and J by 6 bases, and 11 bases separated the two germline ends. The length of the CDR3 is 12 residues. Germline CDR1 and CDR2: SGHNT and YENEEA. CDR3 DNA: TGTGCCAGCAGCCCGACAGGACGCGAGCAGTACTTC. Translated, it gives CASSPTGREQYF. Filled out from reference TRBV11-3 and TRBJ2-7, the complete variable domain reads EAGVVQSPRYKIIEKKQPVAFWCNPISGHNTLYWYLQNLGQGPELLIRYENEEAVDDSQLPKDRFSAERLKGVDSTLKIQPAELGDSAVYLCASSPTGREQYFGPGTRLTVT.

This chain connects TRBV27 to TRBJ2-2; 7 nucleotides agree with TRBD1. Germline assignment: CDR1 MNHEY and CDR2 SMNVEV (reference sequence). The CDR3 has 15 amino acids. The junction had 8 bases not matched to a gene; V was cut back by 6 bases and J by 4 bases. CDR3 region: CASRPDRASTGELFF. CDR3 sequence (DNA): TGTGCCAGCAGACCTGACAGGGCCAGCACCGGGGAGCTGTTTTTT.

The chain is built from TRBV19 and TRBJ1-1; perhaps TRBD1 as D (6 bases). Germline lookup yields CDR1 LNHDA and CDR2 SQIVND (reference sequence). This CDR3 is built from 15 residues. V was trimmed by 5 bases and J by 5 bases, leaving 18 bases between them. The CDR3 loop reads CASSRQHRAGTEAFF. CDR3 nucleotides: TGTGCCAGTAGTCGCCAGCACAGGGCGGGGACTGAAGCTTTCTTT.

The J gene is TRBJ2-4, the V gene TRBV6-6; 11 bases map to TRBD2. CDR3 size: 19 residues. V gave up 5 bases and J gave up 2 bases; unmatched junction bases: 14. Germline V gene data show CDR1 as MNHNY and CDR2 as SVGAGI (reference sequence). The CDR3 sequence is CASSHSTSGNVWTKNIQYF. The CDR3 DNA follows: TGTGCCAGCAGTCATTCGACTAGCGGGAATGTGTGGACCAAAAACATTCAGTACTTC.

V is TRBV24-1 and J is TRBJ2-2; 9 nucleotides align to TRBD1. Germline V gene data show CDR1 as KGHDR and CDR2 as SFDVKD. V lost 9 bases and J lost 1; bases outside the gene matches: 11. The CDR3 loop spans 17 amino acids. Here the CDR3 reads CATSFNLGQGNTGELFF. The CDR3 DNA reads TGTGCCACCTCATTTAATCTGGGACAGGGGAACACCGGGGAGCTGTTTTTT.

The chain employs TRBV28 and TRBJ2-7, with D uncertain. Germline V gene sequence: CDR1 MDHEN, CDR2 SYDVKM. V lost 6 bases to trimming and J lost 2 bases, with 5 bases between them. This CDR3 spans 11 amino acids. The CDR3 DNA is TGTGCCAGCAGAGAAGCCTACGAGCAGTACTTC. Translation: CASREAYEQYF.

The chain employs TRBV5-4 and TRBJ2-3, with 7 positions matching TRBD2. The CDR3 runs to 16 residues. The germline V gene encodes CDR1 SGHNT and CDR2 YYREEE (reference sequence). With V trimmed by 0 bases and J by 1 base, 5 bases remained unmatched. The CDR3 nucleotides are TGTGCCAGCAGCTTGGCCCGGGGGAGGGGCACAGATACGCAGTATTTT. This codes for CASSLARGRGTDTQYF.

This chain connects TRBV10-3 to TRBJ1-2, with D perhaps matching TRBD1 (6 bases). The CDR3 length is 14 residues. Between the trimmed V and J ends, which lost 4 bases and 6 bases, there was a span of 15 bases. The germline gives CDR1 ENHRY, CDR2 SYGVKD. CDR3 amino acids: CAISVLARGNGYTF. The CDR3 coding sequence is TGTGCCATCAGTGTCCTGGCCAGGGGAAATGGCTACACCTTC.

The gene calls are TRBV19 and TRBJ1-4, with D possibly TRBD1 on 5 matching bases. Trimming took off 7 bases at V and 10 bases at J, with 19 bases between the two ends. Looked up from germline, CDR1 is LNHDA and CDR2 is SQIVND (reference sequence). CDR3 length: 14 residues. CDR3 sequence: CASTPYGAGGKLFF. DNA for the CDR3: TGTGCCAGTACCCCGTACGGGGCCGGAGGAAAACTGTTTTTT. The full variable domain, in which reference TRBV19 and TRBJ1-4 provide the parts outside the CDR3, is DGGITQSPKYLFRKEGQNVTLSCEQNLNHDAMYWYRQDPGQGLRLIYYSQIVNDFQKGDIAEGYSVSREKKESFPLTVTSAQKNPTAFYLCASTPYGAGGKLFFGSGTQLSVL.

CDR3 loop: CASSKGESSLAGSSSYNEQFF. The CDR3 coding sequence is TGTGCCAGCAGCAAAGGGGAAAGTTCTCTAGCGGGCAGCTCTTCCTACAATGAGCAGTTCTTC. The chain links TRBV21-1 to TRBJ2-1; no DNA check was done on the table's D call, TRBD2. TRBV21-1 is marked as a pseudogene. The length of the CDR3 is 21 residues.

This rearrangement joins TRBV30 to TRBJ1-5; 11 nucleotides match TRBD1. V was clipped by 8 bases and J by 6 bases; unmatched bases: 6. CDR3 size: 13 residues. Germline CDR1 and CDR2: GTSNPN and SVGIG (reference sequence). CDR3 bases: TGTGCCGCTGGACAGGGGGCGGGTCAGCCCCAGCATTTT. Translating gives CAAGQGAGQPQHF.

This chain uses TRBV5-1 with TRBJ1-4; 9 positions match TRBD1. The length of the CDR3 is 14 residues. CDR1 and CDR2 from the germline V gene are SGHRS and YFSETQ. V gave up 2 bases and J gave up 7 bases; unmatched junction bases: 3. The CDR3 reads CASSFLTGGEKLFF. In DNA form, the CDR3 reads TGCGCCAGCAGCTTTTTGACAGGGGGTGAAAAACTGTTTTTT.